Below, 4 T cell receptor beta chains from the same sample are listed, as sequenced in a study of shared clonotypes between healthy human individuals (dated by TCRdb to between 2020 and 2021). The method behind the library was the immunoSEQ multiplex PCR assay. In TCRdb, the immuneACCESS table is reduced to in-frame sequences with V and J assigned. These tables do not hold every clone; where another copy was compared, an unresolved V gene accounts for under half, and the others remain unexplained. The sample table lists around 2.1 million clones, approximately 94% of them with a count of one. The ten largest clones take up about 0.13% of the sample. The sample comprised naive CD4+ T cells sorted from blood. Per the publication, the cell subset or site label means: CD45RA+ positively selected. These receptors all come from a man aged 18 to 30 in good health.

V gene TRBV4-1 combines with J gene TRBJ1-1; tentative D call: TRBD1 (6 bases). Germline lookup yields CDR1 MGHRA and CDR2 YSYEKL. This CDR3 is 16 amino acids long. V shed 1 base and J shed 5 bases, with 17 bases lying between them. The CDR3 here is CASSQANRAGGTEAFF. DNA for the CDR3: TGCGCCAGCAGCCAAGCCAACAGGGCAGGAGGAACTGAAGCTTTCTTT.

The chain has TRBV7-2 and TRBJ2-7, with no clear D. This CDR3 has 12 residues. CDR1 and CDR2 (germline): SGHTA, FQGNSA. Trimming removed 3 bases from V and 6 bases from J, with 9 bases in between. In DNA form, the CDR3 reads TGTGCCAGCAGCTTCGGTAAGATCGAGCAGTACTTC. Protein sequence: CASSFGKIEQYF.

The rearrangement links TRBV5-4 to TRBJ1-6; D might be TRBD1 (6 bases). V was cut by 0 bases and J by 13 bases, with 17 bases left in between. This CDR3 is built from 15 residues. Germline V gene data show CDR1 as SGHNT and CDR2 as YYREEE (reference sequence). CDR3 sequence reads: CASSLAGTREGPLHF. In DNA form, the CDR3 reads TGTGCCAGCAGCTTGGCTGGGACAAGGGAGGGGCCCCTCCACTTT.

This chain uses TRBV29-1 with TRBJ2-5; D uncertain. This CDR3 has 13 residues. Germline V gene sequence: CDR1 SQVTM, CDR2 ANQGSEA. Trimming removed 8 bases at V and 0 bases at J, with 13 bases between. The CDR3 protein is CSLLTVNQETQYF. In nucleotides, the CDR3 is TGCAGCCTCCTGACCGTCAACCAAGAGACCCAGTACTTC.